This T cell receptor (beta chain) was recovered during a study of blood T cells in healthy people across ages. The junction had 5 bases not matched to a gene; V was cut back by 7 bases and J by 10 bases. CDR3 length: 13 residues. Germline V gene lookup returns CDR1 SNHLY and CDR2 FYNNEI. Study results and limitations: There were more naive CD4+ cells and higher diversity in long-lived donors than in aged donors.

A sample-barcoded 5' primer and a J-beta primer mix were used in a second PCR of about 7 to 12 cycles. TCRdb reanalysed the 5' RACE reads using MiXCR and keeps one entry per CDR3 protein. The sample lists 750,000 to 950,000 distinct CDR3 sequences, roughly 53% occurring once. About this clonotype itself: Its antigen is unidentified.

Input material: blood. The gene calls are TRBV2 and TRBJ1-6; TRBD1 aligns across 9 bases. This TCR was sampled from an older man in good health. The CDR3 loop reads CASTGQGGSPLHF. The CDR3, as DNA: TGTGCCAGCACGGGACAGGGAGGATCACCCCTCCACTTT.